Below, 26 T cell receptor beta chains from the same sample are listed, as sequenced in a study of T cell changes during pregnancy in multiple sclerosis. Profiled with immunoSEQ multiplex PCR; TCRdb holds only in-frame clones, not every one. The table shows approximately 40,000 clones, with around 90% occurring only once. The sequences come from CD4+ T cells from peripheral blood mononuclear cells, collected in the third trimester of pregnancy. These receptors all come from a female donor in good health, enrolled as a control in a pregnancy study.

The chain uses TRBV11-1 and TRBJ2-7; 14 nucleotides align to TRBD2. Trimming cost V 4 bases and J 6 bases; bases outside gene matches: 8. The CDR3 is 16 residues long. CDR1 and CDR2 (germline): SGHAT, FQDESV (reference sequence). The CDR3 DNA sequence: TGTGCCAGCAGCTCCACGACGGGACTAGCGGGAGTCGAGCAGTACTTC. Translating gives CASSSTTGLAGVEQYF.

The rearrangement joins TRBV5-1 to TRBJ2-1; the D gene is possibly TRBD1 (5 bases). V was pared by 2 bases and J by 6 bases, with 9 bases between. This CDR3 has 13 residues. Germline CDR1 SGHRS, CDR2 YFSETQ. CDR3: CASSFRDANEQFF. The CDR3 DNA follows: TGCGCCAGCAGCTTCAGGGATGCCAATGAGCAGTTCTTC. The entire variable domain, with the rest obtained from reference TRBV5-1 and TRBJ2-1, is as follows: KAGVTQTPRYLIKTRGQQVTLSCSPISGHRSVSWYQQTPGQGLQFLFEYFSETQRNKGNFPGRFSGRQFSNSRSEMNVSTLELGDSALYLCASSFRDANEQFFGPGTRLTVL.

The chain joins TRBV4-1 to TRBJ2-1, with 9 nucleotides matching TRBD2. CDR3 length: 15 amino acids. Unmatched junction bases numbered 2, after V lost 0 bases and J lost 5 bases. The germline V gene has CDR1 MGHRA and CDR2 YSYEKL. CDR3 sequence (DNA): TGCGCCAGCAGCCAAGATCGACTAGCGGACAATGAGCAGTTCTTC. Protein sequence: CASSQDRLADNEQFF.

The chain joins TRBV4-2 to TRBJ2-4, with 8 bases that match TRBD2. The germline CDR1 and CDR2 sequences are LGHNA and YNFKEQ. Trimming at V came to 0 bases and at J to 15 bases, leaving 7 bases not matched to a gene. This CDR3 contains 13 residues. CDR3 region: CASSQDSGLAGYF. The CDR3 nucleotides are TGTGCCAGCAGCCAAGATAGTGGACTAGCAGGGTACTTC.

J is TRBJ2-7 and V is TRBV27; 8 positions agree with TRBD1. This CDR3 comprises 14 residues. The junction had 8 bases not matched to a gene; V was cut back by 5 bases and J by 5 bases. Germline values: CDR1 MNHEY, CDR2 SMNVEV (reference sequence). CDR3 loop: CASSLGQGNDEQYF. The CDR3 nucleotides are TGTGCCAGCAGTCTCGGACAGGGAAATGACGAGCAGTACTTC.

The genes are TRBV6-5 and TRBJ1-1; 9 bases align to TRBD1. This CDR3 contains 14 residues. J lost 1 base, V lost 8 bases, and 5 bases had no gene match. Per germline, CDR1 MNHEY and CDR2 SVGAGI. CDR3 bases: TGTGCCAGCGCCGTGACAGGGGGGAACACTGAAGCTTTCTTT. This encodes CASAVTGGNTEAFF.

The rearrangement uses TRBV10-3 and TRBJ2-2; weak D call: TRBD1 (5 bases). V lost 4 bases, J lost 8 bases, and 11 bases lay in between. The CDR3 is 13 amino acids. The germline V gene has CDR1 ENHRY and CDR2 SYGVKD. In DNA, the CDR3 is TGTGCCATCAGTGTGGGGCAGGGTGGGGAGCTGTTTTTT. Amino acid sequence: CAISVGQGGELFF.

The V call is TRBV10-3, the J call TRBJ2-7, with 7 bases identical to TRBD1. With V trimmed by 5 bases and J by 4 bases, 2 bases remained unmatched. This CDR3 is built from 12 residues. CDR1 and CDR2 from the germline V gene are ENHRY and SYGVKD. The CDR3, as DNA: TGTGCCATCAGTCCGGACAGGTACGAGCAGTACTTC. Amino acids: CAISPDRYEQYF.

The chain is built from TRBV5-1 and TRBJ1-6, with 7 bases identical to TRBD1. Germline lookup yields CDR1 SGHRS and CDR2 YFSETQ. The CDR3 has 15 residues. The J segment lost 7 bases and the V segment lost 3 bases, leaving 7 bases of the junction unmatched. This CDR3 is CASSSRDRPNSPLHF. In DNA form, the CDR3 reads TGCGCCAGCAGCTCACGGGACAGACCCAATTCACCCCTCCACTTT.

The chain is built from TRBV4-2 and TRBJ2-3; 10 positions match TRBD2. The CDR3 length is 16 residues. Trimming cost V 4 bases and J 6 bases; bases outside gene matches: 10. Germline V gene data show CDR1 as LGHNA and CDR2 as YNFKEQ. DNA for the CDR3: TGTGCCAGCAGCCCCAGTCTAGCGGGGGCCGGGGATACGCAGTATTTT. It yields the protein CASSPSLAGAGDTQYF.

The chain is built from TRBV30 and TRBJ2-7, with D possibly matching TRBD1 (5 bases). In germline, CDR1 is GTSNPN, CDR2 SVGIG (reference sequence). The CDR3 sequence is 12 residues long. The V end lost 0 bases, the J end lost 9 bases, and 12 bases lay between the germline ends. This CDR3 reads CAWSVHGQGQYF. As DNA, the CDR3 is TGTGCCTGGAGTGTTCATGGCCAGGGGCAGTACTTC. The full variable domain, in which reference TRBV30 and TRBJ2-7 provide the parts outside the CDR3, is SQTIHQWPATLVQPVGSPLSLECTVEGTSNPNLYWYRQAAGRGLQLLFYSVGIGQISSEVPQNLSASRPQDRQFILSSKKLLLSDSGFYLCAWSVHGQGQYFGPGTRLTVT.

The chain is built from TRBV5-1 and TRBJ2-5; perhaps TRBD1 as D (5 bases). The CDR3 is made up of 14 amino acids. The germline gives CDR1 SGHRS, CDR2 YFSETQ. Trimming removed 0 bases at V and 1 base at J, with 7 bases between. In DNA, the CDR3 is TGCGCCAGCAGCTTGGGTGGGGCCCAAGAGACCCAGTACTTC. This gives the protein CASSLGGAQETQYF.

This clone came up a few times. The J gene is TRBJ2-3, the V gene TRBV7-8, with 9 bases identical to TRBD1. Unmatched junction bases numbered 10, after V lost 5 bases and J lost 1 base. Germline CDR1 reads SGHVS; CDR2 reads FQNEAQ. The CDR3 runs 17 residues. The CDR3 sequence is CASSPRDRVVGTDTQYF. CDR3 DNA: TGTGCCAGCAGCCCCCGGGACAGGGTAGTCGGCACAGATACGCAGTATTTT. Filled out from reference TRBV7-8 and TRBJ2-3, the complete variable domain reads GAGVSQSPRYKVAKRGQDVALRCDPISGHVSLFWYQQALGQGPEFLTYFQNEAQLDKSGLPSDRFFAERPEGSVSTLKIQRTQQEDSAVYLCASSPRDRVVGTDTQYFGPGTRLTVL.

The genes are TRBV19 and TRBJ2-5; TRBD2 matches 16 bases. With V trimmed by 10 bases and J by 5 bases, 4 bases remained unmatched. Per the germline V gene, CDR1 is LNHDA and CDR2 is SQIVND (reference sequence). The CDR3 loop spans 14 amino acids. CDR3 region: CATGTSGGAETQYF. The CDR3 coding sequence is TGTGCCACAGGGACTAGCGGGGGGGCCGAGACCCAGTACTTC.

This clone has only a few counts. In DNA form, the CDR3 reads TGTGCCAGCAGCTACCGACAGGAACAGGAACTGTTTTTT. Encoded protein: CASSYRQEQELFF. V gene TRBV7-9 combines with J gene TRBJ1-4, with D possibly being TRBD1 (6 bases). The CDR3 totals 13 residues. Germline V gives CDR1 SEHNR, CDR2 FQNEAQ (reference sequence). V was shortened by 4 bases and J by 12 bases, with 15 bases between the two germline ends.

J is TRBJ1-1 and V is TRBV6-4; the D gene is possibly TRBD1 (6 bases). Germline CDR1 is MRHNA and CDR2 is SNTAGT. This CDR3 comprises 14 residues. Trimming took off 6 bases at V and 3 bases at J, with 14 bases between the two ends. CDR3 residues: CASSRSPGDTEAFF. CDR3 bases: TGTGCCAGCAGCCGATCCCCAGGGGACACTGAAGCTTTCTTT.

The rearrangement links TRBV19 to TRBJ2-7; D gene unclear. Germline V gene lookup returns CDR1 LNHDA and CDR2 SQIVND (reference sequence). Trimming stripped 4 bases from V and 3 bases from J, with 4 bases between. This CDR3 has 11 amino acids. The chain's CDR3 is CASSNSYEQYF. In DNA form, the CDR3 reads TGTGCCAGTAGTAACAGCTACGAGCAGTACTTC.

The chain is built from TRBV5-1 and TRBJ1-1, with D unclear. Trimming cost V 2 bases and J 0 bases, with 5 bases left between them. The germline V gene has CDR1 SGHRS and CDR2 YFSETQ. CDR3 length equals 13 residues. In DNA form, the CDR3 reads TGCGCCAGCAGCTTTGGCATGAACACTGAAGCTTTCTTT. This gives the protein CASSFGMNTEAFF.

Written as DNA, the CDR3 is TGTGCCATCAGTGAGCAGGGCGCAACTAATGAAAAACTGTTTTTT. It encodes CAISEQGATNEKLFF. J is TRBJ1-4 and V is TRBV10-3, with D perhaps TRBD1 (5 bases). Trimming cost V 2 bases and J 0 bases, with 7 bases left between them. The germline V gene has CDR1 ENHRY and CDR2 SYGVKD. The CDR3 extends over 15 amino acids.

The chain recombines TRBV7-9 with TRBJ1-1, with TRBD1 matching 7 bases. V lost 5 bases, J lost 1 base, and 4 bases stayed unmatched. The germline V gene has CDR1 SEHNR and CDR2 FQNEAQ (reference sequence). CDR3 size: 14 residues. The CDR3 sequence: CASSPRTGNTEAFF. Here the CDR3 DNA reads TGTGCCAGCAGCCCTCGGACAGGGAACACTGAAGCTTTCTTT.

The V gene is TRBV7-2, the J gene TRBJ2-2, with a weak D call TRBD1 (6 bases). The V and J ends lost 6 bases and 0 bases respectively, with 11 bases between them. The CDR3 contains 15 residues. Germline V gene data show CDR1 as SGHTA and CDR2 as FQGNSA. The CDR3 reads CASSKGGSNTGELFF. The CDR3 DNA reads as TGTGCCAGCAGTAAAGGGGGTTCGAACACCGGGGAGCTGTTTTTT.

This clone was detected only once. The CDR3 loop is CASSLGRGTSYNEQFF. CDR3 in DNA: TGCGCCAGCAGCTTGGGGCGGGGGACTAGCTACAATGAGCAGTTCTTC. This chain joins TRBV5-1 and TRBJ2-1; 8 bases are shared with TRBD2. V lost 0 bases to trimming and J lost 3 bases; unmatched junction nucleotides: 5. This CDR3 is built from 16 residues. Germline CDR1 SGHRS, CDR2 YFSETQ.

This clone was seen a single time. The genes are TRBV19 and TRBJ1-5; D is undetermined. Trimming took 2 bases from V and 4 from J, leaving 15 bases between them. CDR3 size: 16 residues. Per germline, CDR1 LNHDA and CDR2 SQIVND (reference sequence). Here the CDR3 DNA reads TGTGCCAGTAGTATAATTCCAGCGGGCCTTAATCAGCCCCAGCATTTT. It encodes CASSIIPAGLNQPQHF.

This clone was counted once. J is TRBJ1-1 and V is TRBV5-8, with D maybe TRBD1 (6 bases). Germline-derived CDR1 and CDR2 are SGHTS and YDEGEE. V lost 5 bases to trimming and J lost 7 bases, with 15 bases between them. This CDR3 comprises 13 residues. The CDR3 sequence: CASSSGQLFEAFF. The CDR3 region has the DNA TGTGCCAGCAGTTCTGGACAGCTTTTTGAAGCTTTCTTT.

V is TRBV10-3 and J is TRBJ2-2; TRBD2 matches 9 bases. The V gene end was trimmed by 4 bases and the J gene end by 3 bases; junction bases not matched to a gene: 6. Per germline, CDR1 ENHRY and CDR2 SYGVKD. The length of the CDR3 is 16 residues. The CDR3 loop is CAISGRGGADTGELFF. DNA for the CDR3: TGTGCCATCAGTGGACGCGGGGGGGCCGACACCGGGGAGCTGTTTTTT.

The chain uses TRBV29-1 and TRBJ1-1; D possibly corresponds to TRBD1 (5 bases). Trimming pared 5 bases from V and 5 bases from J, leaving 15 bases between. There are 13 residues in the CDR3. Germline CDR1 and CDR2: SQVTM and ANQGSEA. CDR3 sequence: CSVHRRGRTEAFF. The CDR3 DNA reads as TGCAGCGTTCACCGGAGGGGTCGGACTGAAGCTTTCTTT.